This T cell receptor (beta chain) was sequenced in a study of blood T cell repertoires in COVID-19. V shed 6 bases, J shed 7 bases, and the junction held 12 bases outside the gene matches. The V gene's germline CDR1 is SGHAT and CDR2 FQNNGV. The CDR3 sequence is 16 residues long. Assay used: immunoSEQ multiplex PCR; TCRdb lists only in-frame clones, some missing. Of roughly 340,000 clones listed, over 70% are singletons. Specimen: peripheral blood. The sequence came from a woman aged 50 to 60 with COVID-19, enrolled during active disease. V is TRBV11-2 and J is TRBJ2-2; the match to TRBD1 covers 9 bases. Here the CDR3 DNA reads TGTGCCAGCAGGCCGGACAGGGGTGGTTTCGTCGGGGAGCTGTTTTTT. Amino acid sequence: CASRPDRGGFVGELFF. Variable domain in full (rest from reference TRBV11-2 and TRBJ2-2): EAGVAQSPRYKIIEKRQSVAFWCNPISGHATLYWYQQILGQGPKLLIQFQNNGVVDDSQLPKDRFSAERLKGVDSTLKIQPAKLEDSAVYLCASRPDRGGFVGELFFGEGSRLTVL.